This TCR beta chain originates from a study of blood T cell repertoires in COVID-19. Study-wide background: There were acute and convalescent COVID-19 samples, and they came from the United States, Italy and Spain. Sample material is recorded as cDNA or gDNA derived from T cells, B-cell-depleted T cells, or PBMCs.

In Seattle, patients joined the study during active infection and were tracked longitudinally. Methods used by the authors: Estimates of nucleated cell counts were drawn from the amplification of reference gene primers. Libraries were prepared by immunoSEQ multiplex PCR; TCRdb keeps only in-frame clonotypes and omits some of them. Clonal size and the V and J genes are those of that table, whereas D and trimming came from the DNA. In the table there are about 250,000 clones, approximately 90% of which are singletons. The length of the CDR3 is 14 residues. After removal of 7 bases from V and 8 bases from J, the junction contained 11 bases not matched to a gene. Per germline, CDR1 SGHAT and CDR2 FQNNGV.

This chain joins TRBV11-2 and TRBJ1-3; 7 bases agree with TRBD1. The sequenced sample consisted of peripheral blood. This clonotype was sampled from a woman under 40 with COVID-19, enrolled during active disease. The CDR3 loop reads CASKPRGQKDTIYF. CDR3 nucleotides: TGTGCCAGCAAGCCCCGGGGACAGAAAGACACCATATATTTT.